The text below deals with one TCR beta chain. The study reverse transcribed the entire isolated RNA, so it sequenced expressed TCRB transcripts. The data were produced by immunoSEQ multiplex PCR, yet TCRdb's version contains in-frame clones alone and is incomplete. The profile shows approximately 250,000 clones, roughly 9.6% of them singletons. These data are taken from a study of beta chain features in type 1 diabetes. Study-wide background: Cell yields, gender and age were comparable in patients and healthy donors. Taken together, all samples contributed 107,917,701 examined sorted cells.

Germline V gives CDR1 SQVTM, CDR2 ANQGSEA. This CDR3 spans 15 amino acids. V lost 2 bases to trimming and J lost 0 bases, with 13 bases between them. The rearrangement joins TRBV29-1 to TRBJ1-1; D is possibly TRBD1 (6 bases). Source material: naive CD4+ T cells from blood. This receptor was obtained from a woman between 18 and 30 years old in good health. The CDR3 is CSVEPGHRMNTEAFF. The CDR3 DNA sequence: TGCAGCGTTGAACCGGGACACAGAATGAACACTGAAGCTTTCTTT.